One and the same sample provided the 26 T cell receptor beta chains below, sequenced in a study of OX40 agonist ivuxolimab in advanced cancers. TCRdb keeps only in-frame clones here, not all; method: immunoSEQ multiplex PCR. The data contain some 30,000 clones, nearly 95% of them singletons. Material: CD4+ or CD8+ T cells sorted from blood, obtained in a trial of the OX40 agonist ivuxolimab. The source of these receptors is an adult with an advanced solid tumor such as melanoma, head and neck, liver or kidney cancer.

The V and J genes are TRBV5-5 and TRBJ2-7; D is possibly TRBD1 (5 bases). CDR3 length equals 15 residues. V was trimmed by 3 bases and J by 3 bases, leaving 16 bases between them. Germline V gives CDR1 SGHKS, CDR2 YYEKEE (reference sequence). The DNA of the CDR3 is TGTGCCAGCAGCTCAGGGTATGGTATCCTCTACGAGCAGTACTTC. Its protein product is CASSSGYGILYEQYF.

V gene TRBV19 combines with J gene TRBJ1-2; a weak D match, TRBD1 (6 bases). Trimming took off 10 bases at V and 8 bases at J, with 17 bases between the two ends. The length of the CDR3 is 12 residues. Germline loops: CDR1 LNHDA, CDR2 SQIVND (reference sequence). CDR3 protein: CATELGGGGYTF. The CDR3 DNA reads TGTGCCACCGAACTAGGGGGAGGCGGCTACACCTTC. Variable domain in full (rest from reference TRBV19 and TRBJ1-2): DGGITQSPKYLFRKEGQNVTLSCEQNLNHDAMYWYRQDPGQGLRLIYYSQIVNDFQKGDIAEGYSVSREKKESFPLTVTSAQKNPTAFYLCATELGGGGYTFGSGTRLTVV.

The rearrangement uses TRBV7-6 and TRBJ2-1; D uncertain. The CDR3 totals 14 residues. CDR1 and CDR2 (germline): SGHVS, FNYEAQ. Trimming cost V 0 bases and J 4 bases, with 7 bases left between them. The CDR3 loop is CASSLAQYYNEQFF. DNA of the CDR3: TGTGCCAGCAGCTTAGCGCAGTATTACAATGAGCAGTTCTTC.

The genes are TRBV4-2 and TRBJ2-3; 11 bases map to TRBD2. Germline CDR1 is LGHNA and CDR2 is YNFKEQ. Germline trimming cut 0 bases from V and 2 bases from J; bases unmatched to any gene: 10. The CDR3 covers 19 residues. Here the CDR3 DNA reads TGTGCCAGCAGCCAAGATCTATCCGGGACTAGCGGACTCACAGATACGCAGTATTTT. It translates to CASSQDLSGTSGLTDTQYF.

This rearrangement joins TRBV11-2 to TRBJ1-4; maybe TRBD1 (5 bases). V lost 0 bases and J lost 1, with 18 bases in between. Germline V CDR1 and CDR2: SGHAT, FQNNGV. The CDR3 sequence is 19 residues long. The CDR3 here is CASSLDRGAARETNEKLFF. The CDR3 nucleotides are TGTGCCAGCAGCTTAGATCGCGGGGCAGCGAGGGAAACTAATGAAAAACTGTTTTTT.

The chain links TRBV11-1 to TRBJ2-6; no firm D call. Germline CDR1 SGHAT, CDR2 FQDESV (reference sequence). Deletions cut 2 bases from V and 0 bases from J, with 8 bases between. This CDR3 comprises 16 residues. The CDR3 region is CASSLPRNSGANVLTF. CDR3 in DNA: TGTGCCAGCAGCTTACCGAGGAACTCTGGGGCCAACGTCCTGACTTTC.

The chain carries TRBV5-1 and TRBJ2-7; D uncertain. V was shortened by 5 bases and J by 1 base, with 10 bases between the two germline ends. This CDR3 is built from 13 residues. CDR1 SGHRS and CDR2 YFSETQ come from the germline V gene. CDR3 residues: CASRGSQSYEQYF. In DNA form, the CDR3 reads TGCGCCAGCAGGGGTTCCCAGTCCTACGAGCAGTACTTC.

CDR3 in DNA: TGCGCCAGCAGCTTGGACCCACCGTCAGGGTACATTCAGTACTTC. Encoded protein: CASSLDPPSGYIQYF. This rearrangement joins TRBV5-1 to TRBJ2-4; D is possibly TRBD1 (5 bases). V was shortened by 0 bases and J by 8 bases, with 15 bases between the two germline ends. The CDR3 is 15 residues long. Germline CDR1 SGHRS, CDR2 YFSETQ.

The chain carries TRBV18 and TRBJ2-7; D may be TRBD1 or TRBD2 (6 bases each). V lost 5 bases, J lost 5 bases, and 19 bases lay in between. CDR1 and CDR2 from the germline V gene are KGHSH and LQKENI. The CDR3 totals 15 residues. CDR3 sequence: CASSSGGDTWDEQYF. In DNA, the CDR3 is TGTGCCAGCTCATCAGGCGGGGACACATGGGACGAGCAGTACTTC.

J is TRBJ2-7 and V is TRBV7-6; 7 nucleotides align to TRBD2. J was trimmed by 3 bases and V by 5 bases; bases with no gene match: 10. Looked up from germline, CDR1 is SGHVS and CDR2 is FNYEAQ. The CDR3 sequence is 15 residues long. The CDR3 here is CASSPSRGVSYEQYF. The CDR3 nucleotides read TGTGCCAGCAGCCCCAGTCGGGGGGTTAGCTACGAGCAGTACTTC.

The chain employs TRBV7-3 and TRBJ2-5; D remains ambiguous. The CDR3 extends over 13 amino acids. Germline CDR1 reads SGHTA; CDR2 reads FQGTGA. The V and J ends lost 3 bases and 5 bases respectively, with 10 bases between them. Here the CDR3 reads CASSLGFSETQYF. For the CDR3, the DNA is TGTGCCAGCAGCTTGGGCTTTTCGGAGACCCAGTACTTC.

The CDR3 loop reads CASSEAGQGYYGYTF. Written as DNA, the CDR3 is TGTGCCAGCAGTGAAGCGGGCCAGGGTTACTATGGCTACACCTTC. This chain links TRBV2 with TRBJ1-2; possible D gene TRBD1, 5 bases. Germline CDR1 reads SNHLY; CDR2 reads FYNNEI. The CDR3 totals 15 residues. The V and J ends lost 0 bases and 3 bases respectively, with 11 bases between them.

The chain links TRBV18 to TRBJ2-7; D uncertain. V was trimmed by 2 bases and J by 2 bases, leaving 10 bases between them. This CDR3 is 14 amino acids long. Germline V gives CDR1 KGHSH, CDR2 LQKENI. The CDR3 sequence is CASSPGDGPYEQYF. The CDR3 coding sequence is TGTGCCAGCTCACCAGGTGACGGACCCTACGAGCAGTACTTC.

V usage is TRBV11-1 and J usage is TRBJ1-2; D gene ambiguous. V was pared by 4 bases and J by 8 bases, with 14 bases between. The CDR3 has 13 residues. CDR1 SGHAT and CDR2 FQDESV come from the germline V gene (reference sequence). CDR3 protein: CASSSPAPQGYTF. Here the CDR3 DNA reads TGTGCCAGCAGCTCCCCGGCGCCGCAGGGCTACACCTTC.

The CDR3 spells CASSYAYTDTQYF. CDR3 nucleotide sequence: TGTGCCAGCAGTTACGCTTACACAGATACGCAGTATTTT. The chain uses TRBV6-5 and TRBJ2-3; D not resolved. The CDR3 extends over 13 amino acids. Trimming removed 2 bases at V and 2 bases at J, with 5 bases between. The germline V gene has CDR1 MNHEY and CDR2 SVGAGI.

The chain employs TRBV2 and TRBJ2-7; D might be TRBD1 (5 bases). CDR1 SNHLY and CDR2 FYNNEI come from the germline V gene. The CDR3 contains 16 residues. Trimming took 7 bases from V and 2 from J, leaving 21 bases between them. CDR3 residues: CASTNGEVVGAYEQYF. CDR3 in DNA: TGTGCCAGCACCAACGGAGAGGTGGTAGGGGCCTACGAGCAGTACTTC.

This clone is a singleton in its sample. V usage is TRBV6-5 and J usage is TRBJ1-1; no clear D. CDR3 length equals 13 residues. CDR1 MNHEY and CDR2 SVGAGI come from the germline V gene. V lost 2 bases and J lost 2, with 6 bases in between. CDR3 sequence (DNA): TGTGCCAGCAGTTACACACAAAACACTGAAGCTTTCTTT. This sequence encodes CASSYTQNTEAFF.

The rearrangement uses TRBV5-4 and TRBJ2-7; 15 bases map to TRBD2. Germline-derived CDR1 and CDR2 are SGHNT and YYREEE (reference sequence). Trimming cost V 3 bases and J 3 bases; bases outside gene matches: 7. The CDR3 covers 17 residues. The CDR3 DNA reads as TGTGCCAGCAGCTCGGGACTAGCGGGGGGCTCGGTCTACGAGCAGTACTTC. This sequence encodes CASSSGLAGGSVYEQYF.

The CDR3 nucleotides are TGCGCCAGCAGCTTGACTAGCTCCTACGAGCAGTACTTC. Encoded protein: CASSLTSSYEQYF. This chain connects TRBV5-1 to TRBJ2-7, with D possibly TRBD2 on 5 matching bases. Germline lookup yields CDR1 SGHRS and CDR2 YFSETQ. Trimming took 1 base from V and 0 from J, leaving 5 bases between them. This CDR3 spans 13 amino acids. Combining the CDR3 with reference TRBV5-1 and TRBJ2-7 gives the whole variable domain KAGVTQTPRYLIKTRGQQVTLSCSPISGHRSVSWYQQTPGQGLQFLFEYFSETQRNKGNFPGRFSGRQFSNSRSEMNVSTLELGDSALYLCASSLTSSYEQYFGPGTRLTVT.

In this sample, this clone turned up once. The chain combines TRBV4-2 with TRBJ1-1; no definite D call. Germline CDR1 is LGHNA and CDR2 is YNFKEQ. The CDR3 totals 14 residues. V dropped 0 bases and J dropped 5 bases, with 10 bases sitting between them. CDR3 bases: TGTGCCAGCAGCCAAGAAGCGGGAAGTACTGAAGCTTTCTTT. Its protein product is CASSQEAGSTEAFF.

The gene calls are TRBV9 and TRBJ1-6, with unresolved D. With 0 bases removed from V and 7 bases from J, the gap between germline ends came to 8 bases. This CDR3 comprises 14 residues. Germline CDR1 reads SGDLS; CDR2 reads YYNGEE. CDR3: CASSVEPKNSPLHF. For the CDR3, the DNA is TGTGCCAGCAGCGTAGAACCCAAGAATTCACCCCTCCACTTT.

The chain links TRBV19 to TRBJ2-4; D ambiguous. V shed 3 bases and J shed 1 base, with 7 bases lying between them. Germline-derived CDR1 and CDR2 are LNHDA and SQIVND (reference sequence). The CDR3 runs 14 residues. The CDR3 DNA is TGTGCCAGTAGTATCGTGAGGGCCAAAAACATTCAGTACTTC. Protein product: CASSIVRAKNIQYF. Using reference TRBV19 and TRBJ2-4 for the parts outside the CDR3, the full variable domain is DGGITQSPKYLFRKEGQNVTLSCEQNLNHDAMYWYRQDPGQGLRLIYYSQIVNDFQKGDIAEGYSVSREKKESFPLTVTSAQKNPTAFYLCASSIVRAKNIQYFGAGTRLSVL.

A note on this clone: One junction end does not reproduce the germline sequence, and a read error may be involved. The rearrangement links TRBV2 to TRBJ1-5; perhaps TRBD1 as D (5 bases). The germline V gene encodes CDR1 SNHLY and CDR2 FYNNEI. There are 14 residues in the CDR3. Here the CDR3 DNA reads TGTGCCAGCGGTGAGGGGATTCGGAATCAGCCCCAGCATTTT. It translates to CASGEGIRNQPQHF. Full variable domain (rest looked up from reference TRBV2 and TRBJ1-5): EPEVTQTPSHQVTQMGQEVILRCVPISNHLYFYWYRQILGQKVEFLVSFYNNEISEKSEIFDDQFSVERPDGSNFTLKIRSTKLEDSAMYFCASGEGIRNQPQHFGDGTRLSIL.

V gene TRBV6-5 combines with J gene TRBJ2-7; D unresolved. V lost 5 bases and J lost 1, with 12 bases in between. Germline CDR1 MNHEY, CDR2 SVGAGI. This CDR3 has 14 residues. In DNA form, the CDR3 reads TGTGCCAGCAGTGAAGAGCAAACTTCCTACGAGCAGTACTTC. Its protein product is CASSEEQTSYEQYF.

This chain joins TRBV19 and TRBJ1-1; D uncertain. Germline V lookup: CDR1 LNHDA, CDR2 SQIVND (reference sequence). Trimming pared 1 base from V and 0 bases from J, leaving 9 bases between. This CDR3 comprises 15 residues. The CDR3 region has the DNA TGTGCCAGTAGTATAGGGGTACAGCTGAACACTGAAGCTTTCTTT. It translates to CASSIGVQLNTEAFF.

This rearrangement joins TRBV19 to TRBJ2-3; D remains ambiguous. Germline lookup yields CDR1 LNHDA and CDR2 SQIVND (reference sequence). V was clipped by 3 bases and J by 5 bases, with 12 bases between them. The CDR3 sequence is 14 residues long. CDR3 sequence: CASSIWQAVDTQYF. The CDR3, as DNA: TGTGCCAGTAGTATCTGGCAGGCGGTAGATACGCAGTATTTT.